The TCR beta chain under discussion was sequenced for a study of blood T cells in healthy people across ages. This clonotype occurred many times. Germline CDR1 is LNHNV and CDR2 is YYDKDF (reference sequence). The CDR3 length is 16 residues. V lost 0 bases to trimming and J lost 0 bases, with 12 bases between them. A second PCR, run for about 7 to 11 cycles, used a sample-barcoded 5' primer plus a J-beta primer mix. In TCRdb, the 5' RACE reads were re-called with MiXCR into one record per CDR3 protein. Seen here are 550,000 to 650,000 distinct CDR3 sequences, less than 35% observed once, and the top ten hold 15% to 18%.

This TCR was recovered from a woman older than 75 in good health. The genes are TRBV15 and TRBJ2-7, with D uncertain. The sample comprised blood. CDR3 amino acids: CATSRDGAPSSYEQYF. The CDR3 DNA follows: TGTGCCACCAGCAGAGATGGCGCACCGAGCTCCTACGAGCAGTACTTC.